Listed here are 29 T cell receptor beta chains from one sample, sequenced in a study of OX40 agonist ivuxolimab in advanced cancers. Data came from immunoSEQ multiplex PCR; TCRdb stores just in-frame clones and leaves some out. The sample carries about 49,000 clones, roughly 85% recorded once. Sample: CD4+ or CD8+ T cells sorted from blood, taken in a trial of the OX40 agonist ivuxolimab. The source of these receptors is an adult with an advanced solid tumor such as melanoma, head and neck, liver or kidney cancer.

The chain has TRBV5-1 and TRBJ1-4; 8 bases are a match to TRBD1. The V gene's germline CDR1 is SGHRS and CDR2 YFSETQ. V shed 2 bases, J shed 7 bases, and the junction held 7 bases outside the gene matches. The length of the CDR3 is 15 residues. The CDR3 is CASSFTGGGGEKLFF. DNA of the CDR3: TGCGCCAGCAGCTTTACAGGGGGTGGAGGTGAAAAACTGTTTTTT.

This clone was seen more than once but under ten times. The chain uses TRBV19 and TRBJ2-1; D remains ambiguous. V lost 5 bases and J 5 bases, leaving 10 bases between the germline ends. This CDR3 region has 13 residues. CDR1 is LNHDA, CDR2 SQIVND, per germline (reference sequence). DNA for the CDR3: TGTGCCAGTAGTCTCGGACCCGACAATGAGCAGTTCTTC. It specifies CASSLGPDNEQFF.

The chain links TRBV19 to TRBJ2-2, with D possibly being TRBD1 or TRBD2 (6 bases each). V lost 6 bases and J 1 base, leaving 15 bases between the germline ends. This CDR3 region has 16 residues. CDR1 and CDR2 from the germline V gene are LNHDA and SQIVND (reference sequence). CDR3 region: CASSPRGALNTGELFF. In DNA form, the CDR3 reads TGTGCCAGTAGCCCGAGGGGGGCCCTGAACACCGGGGAGCTGTTTTTT.

On this clone: Since a far larger clone is one base different, this is likely a read error. Different DNA sequences within this sample yield the same CDR3. The V and J genes are TRBV30 and TRBJ1-1; tentatively, D is TRBD1 (6 bases). CDR3 length: 15 amino acids. The germline V gene has CDR1 GTSNPN and CDR2 SVGIG (reference sequence). Trimming stripped 0 bases from V and 4 bases from J, with 15 bases between. CDR3 bases: TGTGCCTGGAGTGTTCGGGGGGCCACAGGCACTGAAGCTTTCTTT. Protein sequence: CAWSVRGATGTEAFF.

The rearrangement uses TRBV11-2 and TRBJ2-7, with TRBD2 identical over 9 bases. The V segment lost 5 bases and the J segment 5 bases; nucleotides outside the gene matches: 10. The CDR3 covers 15 residues. The germline V gene has CDR1 SGHAT and CDR2 FQNNGV. For the CDR3, the DNA is TGTGCCAGCAGCCGACTTCTAGCGGGACTGGACGAGCAGTACTTC. It encodes CASSRLLAGLDEQYF.

The CDR3, as DNA: TGCGCCAGCAGCTTACAGGGACACCAAGAGACCCAGTACTTC. Protein sequence: CASSLQGHQETQYF. The chain carries TRBV5-1 and TRBJ2-5; D is possibly TRBD1 (6 bases). The V and J ends lost 2 bases and 0 bases respectively, with 8 bases between them. CDR1 is SGHRS, CDR2 YFSETQ, per germline. This CDR3 has 14 residues. Combining the CDR3 with reference TRBV5-1 and TRBJ2-5 gives the whole variable domain KAGVTQTPRYLIKTRGQQVTLSCSPISGHRSVSWYQQTPGQGLQFLFEYFSETQRNKGNFPGRFSGRQFSNSRSEMNVSTLELGDSALYLCASSLQGHQETQYFGPGTRLLVL.

The chain employs TRBV5-8 and TRBJ2-7; TRBD1 matches 8 bases. V lost 0 bases to trimming and J lost 5 bases; unmatched junction nucleotides: 7. The CDR3 has 15 amino acids. Germline assignment: CDR1 SGHTS and CDR2 YDEGEE. CDR3 bases: TGTGCCAGCAGCTTGGGATACCAGGGGGCCGACGAGCAGTACTTC. It translates to CASSLGYQGADEQYF. Combining the CDR3 with reference TRBV5-8 and TRBJ2-7 gives the whole variable domain EAGVTQSPTHLIKTRGQQATLRCSPISGHTSVYWYQQALGLGLQFLLWYDEGEERNRGNFPPRFSGRQFPNYSSELNVNALELEDSALYLCASSLGYQGADEQYFGPGTRLTVT.

This chain joins TRBV14 and TRBJ2-5, with D perhaps TRBD1 (5 bases). The V end was cut by 4 bases, the J end by 1 base, with 13 bases between. Germline V gene data show CDR1 as SGHDN and CDR2 as FVKESK. CDR3 length: 15 amino acids. In nucleotides, the CDR3 is TGTGCCAGCAGCCCTCGGACAAGACTCCAAGAGACCCAGTACTTC. As protein: CASSPRTRLQETQYF.

The chain's CDR3 is CASSLTGHRNEQFF. Written as DNA, the CDR3 is TGTGCCAGCAGCTTAACGGGACATCGAAATGAGCAGTTCTTC. The chain has TRBV27 and TRBJ2-1; TRBD1 is a possible D gene (6 bases). CDR3 length equals 14 residues. CDR1 is MNHEY and CDR2 is SMNVEV in the germline V gene (reference sequence). The V gene lost 6 bases and the J gene lost 7 bases, with 16 bases spanning the gap.

This clone has a single count. The genes are TRBV4-3 and TRBJ2-3; weak D call: TRBD2 (5 bases). The CDR3 totals 15 residues. Looked up from germline, CDR1 is LGHNA and CDR2 is YSLEER. V dropped 0 bases and J dropped 5 bases, with 12 bases sitting between them. This CDR3 reads CASSQEFIGEDTQYF. The CDR3, as DNA: TGCGCCAGCAGCCAAGAATTCATCGGGGAAGATACGCAGTATTTT.

This clone was observed a few times. The V gene is TRBV14, the J gene TRBJ2-1, with 14 bases that match TRBD2. There are 15 residues in the CDR3. From germline, CDR1 is SGHDN and CDR2 FVKESK. V lost 5 bases to trimming and J lost 5 bases; unmatched junction nucleotides: 2. The CDR3 sequence: CASSGGLAGDNEQFF. For the CDR3, the DNA is TGTGCCAGCAGCGGGGGACTAGCGGGAGACAATGAGCAGTTCTTC. Together with reference TRBV14 and TRBJ2-1, the CDR3 gives the full variable domain: EAGVTQFPSHSVIEKGQTVTLRCDPISGHDNLYWYRRVMGKEIKFLLHFVKESKQDESGMPNNRFLAERTGGTYSTLKVQPAELEDSGVYFCASSGGLAGDNEQFFGPGTRLTVL.

The gene calls are TRBV4-2 and TRBJ1-6; no clear D gene. V lost 0 bases, J lost 6 bases, and 12 bases lay in between. The CDR3 runs 16 residues. Germline V gives CDR1 LGHNA, CDR2 YNFKEQ. The CDR3 sequence is CASSQDQEGFNSPLHF. The CDR3 DNA follows: TGTGCCAGCAGCCAAGATCAGGAAGGTTTTAATTCACCCCTCCACTTT.

V gene TRBV19 combines with J gene TRBJ2-7; D is uncertain. This CDR3 has 14 amino acids. Germline V gene lookup returns CDR1 LNHDA and CDR2 SQIVND (reference sequence). Trimming pared 4 bases from V and 1 base from J, leaving 11 bases between. CDR3 bases: TGTGCCAGTAGTAACGGATGGGGTTCCTACGAGCAGTACTTC. Its translation is CASSNGWGSYEQYF.

The rearrangement uses TRBV5-1 and TRBJ1-4; the D gene is possibly TRBD1 (6 bases). Per germline, CDR1 SGHRS and CDR2 YFSETQ. Trimming took off 0 bases at V and 5 bases at J, with 8 bases between the two ends. The CDR3 contains 14 residues. This CDR3 is CASSLGTVNEKLFF. In nucleotides, the CDR3 is TGCGCCAGCAGCTTGGGGACAGTCAATGAAAAACTGTTTTTT.

The chain employs TRBV18 and TRBJ1-1; D gene ambiguous. The length of the CDR3 is 16 residues. Trimming left V 6 bases short and J 0 bases short, with 17 bases between. CDR1 is KGHSH and CDR2 is LQKENI in the germline V gene. The CDR3 reads CASSLIQTLMNTEAFF. CDR3 in DNA: TGTGCCAGCTCTCTAATACAGACACTTATGAACACTGAAGCTTTCTTT. The full variable domain, in which reference TRBV18 and TRBJ1-1 provide the parts outside the CDR3, is NAGVMQNPRHLVRRRGQEARLRCSPMKGHSHVYWYRQLPEEGLKFMVYLQKENIIDESGMPKERFSAEFPKEGPSILRIQQVVRGDSAAYFCASSLIQTLMNTEAFFGQGTRLTVV.

This clone appeared once. The rearrangement links TRBV7-9 to TRBJ2-1; TRBD2 agrees at 9 bases. The CDR3 is 16 amino acids. Germline trimming cut 1 base from V and 7 bases from J; bases unmatched to any gene: 8. CDR1 is SEHNR, CDR2 FQNEAQ, per germline (reference sequence). CDR3 nucleotide sequence: TGTGCCAGCAGCTTAGGAGGCGGGAGGGCCAGGAATGAGCAGTTCTTC. It is translated as CASSLGGGRARNEQFF.

The chain employs TRBV14 and TRBJ2-3; 12 nucleotides align to TRBD2. The CDR3 contains 19 residues. Germline V gives CDR1 SGHDN, CDR2 FVKESK. The V and J ends lost 3 bases and 0 bases, in that order; junction bases with no gene match: 10. The CDR3 bases are TGTGCCAGCAGCCAGAGGACTAGCGGGATCCACACTAGCACAGATACGCAGTATTTT. Its translation is CASSQRTSGIHTSTDTQYF.

V is TRBV13 and J is TRBJ2-1; maybe TRBD2 (7 bases). CDR1 and CDR2 (germline): PRHDT, FYEKMQ (reference sequence). CDR3 length: 17 amino acids. V lost 0 bases to trimming and J lost 1 base, with 13 bases between them. The CDR3 region is CASSLGRGGPSYNEQFF. The CDR3 DNA reads as TGTGCCAGCAGCTTAGGCCGCGGGGGCCCGTCCTACAATGAGCAGTTCTTC.

In this sample, this clone turned up once. Here the CDR3 reads CASSSRTAVGGEAFF. The CDR3 DNA reads TGTGCCAGTAGTTCTCGGACGGCAGTAGGAGGTGAAGCTTTCTTT. V usage is TRBV19 and J usage is TRBJ1-1; D uncertain. CDR1 LNHDA and CDR2 SQIVND come from the germline V gene (reference sequence). V was pared by 5 bases and J by 7 bases, with 20 bases between. This CDR3 is built from 15 residues.

CDR3 region: CASSSTNSPLHF. The CDR3 nucleotides are TGTGCCAGCAGCTCGACTAATTCACCCCTCCACTTT. The V and J genes are TRBV5-4 and TRBJ1-6; D unclear. Trimming cost V 3 bases and J 6 bases, with 4 bases left between them. The CDR3 length is 12 residues. Germline CDR1 is SGHNT and CDR2 is YYREEE (reference sequence).

J is TRBJ2-7 and V is TRBV6-1; D unclear. This CDR3 is 12 amino acids long. V was clipped by 8 bases and J by 0 bases, with 8 bases between them. Germline V gene data show CDR1 as MNHNS and CDR2 as SASEGT. The CDR3 DNA follows: TGTGCCAGCGGGCAGGCCTCCTACGAGCAGTACTTC. Amino acid sequence: CASGQASYEQYF.

J is TRBJ1-4 and V is TRBV7-9; D unresolved. V was clipped by 0 bases and J by 5 bases, with 10 bases between them. The CDR3 extends over 15 amino acids. The V gene's germline CDR1 is SEHNR and CDR2 FQNEAQ (reference sequence). Written as DNA, the CDR3 is TGTGCCAGCAGCTTAGCTCGACCCATGAATGAAAAACTGTTTTTT. Its protein product is CASSLARPMNEKLFF.

The chain links TRBV25-1 to TRBJ2-6; D is unresolved. From germline, CDR1 is MGHDK and CDR2 SYGVNS. With 1 base removed from V and 13 bases from J, the gap between germline ends came to 5 bases. The CDR3 runs to 11 residues. CDR3 protein: CASSELRVLTF. The CDR3 bases are TGTGCCAGCAGTGAATTGAGGGTCCTGACTTTC.

The rearrangement uses TRBV19 and TRBJ2-5; 9 bases are a match to TRBD1. J gave up 4 bases and V 5 bases, and 14 bases lay outside the gene matches. CDR1 and CDR2 from the germline V gene are LNHDA and SQIVND (reference sequence). The CDR3 consists of 17 residues. CDR3 in amino acids: CASSSRAGTGFRETQYF. The CDR3 DNA follows: TGTGCCAGTAGTTCCAGAGCCGGGACAGGGTTTAGAGAGACCCAGTACTTC.

The chain recombines TRBV19 with TRBJ2-7, with D tentatively TRBD2 (5 bases). The CDR3 extends over 14 amino acids. Trimming took 1 base from V and 2 from J, leaving 9 bases between them. CDR1 LNHDA and CDR2 SQIVND come from the germline V gene (reference sequence). The CDR3 DNA follows: TGTGCCAGTAGTATAGGTCACGGGACCTACGAGCAGTACTTC. It translates to CASSIGHGTYEQYF. Filled out from reference TRBV19 and TRBJ2-7, the complete variable domain reads DGGITQSPKYLFRKEGQNVTLSCEQNLNHDAMYWYRQDPGQGLRLIYYSQIVNDFQKGDIAEGYSVSREKKESFPLTVTSAQKNPTAFYLCASSIGHGTYEQYFGPGTRLTVT.

The chain is built from TRBV23-1 and TRBJ2-7; the D gene is possibly TRBD2 (5 bases). TRBV23-1 is known as an ORF, though its function is uncertain. Trimming shortened V by 3 bases and J by 6 bases, and 18 bases separated the two germline ends. The CDR3 runs to 15 residues. The CDR3 loop is CASSHLPQDWGEQYF. The CDR3 nucleotides read TGCGCCAGCAGTCATCTACCCCAGGACTGGGGCGAGCAGTACTTC.

Written as DNA, the CDR3 is TGTGCCAGCAGCCCCCTGGCTTCCTACGAGCAGTACTTC. Translated, it gives CASSPLASYEQYF. J is TRBJ2-7 and V is TRBV7-6; D not resolved. The V and J ends lost 5 bases and 1 base respectively, with 9 bases between them. This CDR3 has 13 amino acids. Germline CDR1 reads SGHVS; CDR2 reads FNYEAQ.

The gene calls are TRBV19 and TRBJ1-2, with 9 nucleotides matching TRBD1. In germline, CDR1 is LNHDA, CDR2 SQIVND (reference sequence). V lost 3 bases, J lost 7 bases, and 12 bases stayed unmatched. The CDR3 has 16 amino acids. The CDR3 loop is CASSISGQGKRSGYTF. CDR3 DNA sequence: TGTGCCAGTAGTATCTCTGGACAGGGGAAGAGGAGTGGCTACACCTTC.

CDR3 bases: TGTGCCAGCAGCTCCAAATACACAGATACGCAGTATTTT. Translation gives CASSSKYTDTQYF. This chain links TRBV5-4 with TRBJ2-3; D is uncertain. Per the germline V gene, CDR1 is SGHNT and CDR2 is YYREEE (reference sequence). CDR3 length equals 13 residues. V lost 3 bases to trimming and J lost 2 bases, with 7 bases between them. Combining the CDR3 with reference TRBV5-4 and TRBJ2-3 gives the whole variable domain ETGVTQSPTHLIKTRGQQVTLRCSSQSGHNTVSWYQQALGQGPQFIFQYYREEENGRGNFPPRFSGLQFPNYSSELNVNALELDDSALYLCASSSKYTDTQYFGPGTRLTVL.